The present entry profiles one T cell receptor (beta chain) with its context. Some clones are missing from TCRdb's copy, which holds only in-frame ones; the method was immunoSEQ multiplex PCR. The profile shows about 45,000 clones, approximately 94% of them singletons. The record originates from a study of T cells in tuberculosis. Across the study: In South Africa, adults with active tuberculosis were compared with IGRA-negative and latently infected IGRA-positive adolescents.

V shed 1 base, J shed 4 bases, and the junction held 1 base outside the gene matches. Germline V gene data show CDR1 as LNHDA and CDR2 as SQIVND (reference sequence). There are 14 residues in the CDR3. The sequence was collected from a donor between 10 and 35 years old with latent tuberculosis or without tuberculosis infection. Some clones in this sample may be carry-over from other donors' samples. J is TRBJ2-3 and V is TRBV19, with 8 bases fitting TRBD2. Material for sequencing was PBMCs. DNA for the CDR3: TGTGCCAGTAGTATAGGGACTAGCTCAGATACGCAGTATTTT. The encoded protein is CASSIGTSSDTQYF.